The 25 T cell receptor beta chains given below trace back to one sample, sequenced in a study of identical twins. Each CDR3 protein is one row after TCRdb ran MiXCR on the 5' RACE reads. In the table there are 240,000 or so distinct CDR3 sequences, under 12% of which are singletons. The sequencing sample was made of memory T cells sorted from blood. The source of these receptors is a man aged 50-60 years in good health.

The CDR3 protein is CASRDQGASNQPQHF. CDR3 in DNA: TGTGCCAGCAGAGATCAGGGGGCCTCCAATCAGCCCCAGCATTTT. The genes are TRBV6-2 or TRBV6-3 and TRBJ1-5; TRBD1 matches 8 bases. This CDR3 is 15 amino acids long. The germline V gene has CDR1 MNHEY and CDR2 SVGEGT. Trimming at V came to 6 bases and at J to 3 bases, leaving 7 bases not matched to a gene.

This clonotype was counted only a few times. The rearrangement links TRBV5-1 to TRBJ1-4; D is undetermined. Trimming cost V 5 bases and J 3 bases, with 17 bases left between them. The germline gives CDR1 SGHRS, CDR2 YFSETQ. The CDR3 has 16 residues. The CDR3 bases are TGCGCCAGCAGTCGAAGGAGCCTTGCAGCTAATGAAAAACTGTTTTTT. As protein: CASSRRSLAANEKLFF. Full variable domain (remainder filled in from reference TRBV5-1 and TRBJ1-4): KAGVTQTPRYLIKTRGQQVTLSCSPISGHRSVSWYQQTPGQGLQFLFEYFSETQRNKGNFPGRFSGRQFSNSRSEMNVSTLELGDSALYLCASSRRSLAANEKLFFGSGTQLSVL.

This clonotype was picked up a small number of times. As DNA, the CDR3 is TGTGCCAGCAGTTCTGGACTAGCGGGAGGATTTTTCGGAACAGATACGCAGTATTTT. Encoded protein: CASSSGLAGGFFGTDTQYF. J is TRBJ2-3 and V is TRBV12-3 or TRBV12-4; 14 positions match TRBD2. This CDR3 has 19 residues. V dropped 4 bases and J dropped 3; count of bases not matched to a gene: 12.

The chain has TRBV29-1 and TRBJ2-3; D possibly uses TRBD1 or TRBD2 (6 bases each). Trimming stripped 5 bases from V and 7 bases from J, with 16 bases between. Germline CDR1 reads SQVTM; CDR2 reads ANQGSEA. The CDR3 has 13 amino acids. CDR3 coding DNA: TGCAGCGTTACTCCAGGGGCGGGGTATACGCAGTATTTT. It is translated as CSVTPGAGYTQYF.

The chain combines TRBV2 with TRBJ2-1, with TRBD2 matching 7 bases. CDR3 length equals 10 residues. Germline-derived CDR1 and CDR2 are SNHLY and FYNNEI. V trimming: 6 bases; J trimming: 12 bases; junction bases outside the gene matches: 2. As DNA, the CDR3 is TGTGCCAGCAGGGGGGGGAGGCAGTTCTTC. Its translation: CASRGGRQFF.

This clonotype was recorded many times. V gene TRBV3-1 combines with J gene TRBJ2-1; D possibly corresponds to TRBD2 (5 bases). The germline gives CDR1 LGHDT, CDR2 YNNKEL (reference sequence). The CDR3 contains 14 residues. V was clipped by 0 bases and J by 8 bases, with 11 bases between them. CDR3 residues: CASSQDVAYDEQFF. Written as DNA, the CDR3 is TGTGCCAGCAGCCAAGATGTAGCGTATGATGAGCAGTTCTTC.

This clonotype has more than one count but fewer than ten. The chain is built from TRBV20-1 and TRBJ1-6; D is unresolved. V was cut by 0 bases and J by 2 bases, with 11 bases left in between. Germline V gene sequence: CDR1 DFQATT, CDR2 SNEGSKA (reference sequence). The CDR3 sequence is 16 residues long. In DNA form, the CDR3 reads TGCAGTGCTAGAGATCATCGAGGGACCTATAATTCACCCCTCCACTTT. It yields the protein CSARDHRGTYNSPLHF.

Only a few counts were recorded for this clonotype. The chain recombines TRBV20-1 with TRBJ1-5; D is possibly TRBD1 (5 bases). Germline CDR1 DFQATT, CDR2 SNEGSKA (reference sequence). V shed 6 bases and J shed 0 bases, with 6 bases lying between them. This CDR3 has 12 amino acids. The CDR3 sequence is CSADSSNQPQHF. The DNA of the CDR3 is TGCAGTGCCGACAGTAGCAATCAGCCCCAGCATTTT.

This clonotype was recorded a few times. The rearrangement joins TRBV20-1 to TRBJ2-5; 9 nucleotides align to TRBD2. This CDR3 region has 14 residues. CDR1 and CDR2 (germline): DFQATT, SNEGSKA (reference sequence). Germline trimming cut 6 bases from V and 5 bases from J; bases unmatched to any gene: 10. The CDR3 nucleotides read TGCAGTGCCCCGATAGCGGGGGCTGGGGAGACCCAGTACTTC. Protein sequence: CSAPIAGAGETQYF.

This clonotype was detected many times. The CDR3 sequence is CSASSFADPSSYNEQFF. The CDR3 DNA is TGCAGTGCCAGCAGTTTCGCGGACCCGAGCTCCTACAATGAGCAGTTCTTC. This chain connects TRBV20-1 to TRBJ2-1; D is ambiguous. V lost 6 bases, J lost 0 bases, and 21 bases lay in between. Germline loops: CDR1 DFQATT, CDR2 SNEGSKA (reference sequence). This CDR3 spans 17 amino acids.

This clonotype was seen ten or more times. V gene TRBV28 combines with J gene TRBJ1-4, with a tentative D call TRBD1 (5 bases). The germline gives CDR1 MDHEN, CDR2 SYDVKM. The CDR3 is 14 amino acids. Trimming took 3 bases from V and 6 from J, leaving 11 bases between them. CDR3 residues: CASSFLVGDEKLFF. The CDR3 DNA sequence: TGTGCCAGCAGTTTCTTAGTAGGGGATGAAAAACTGTTTTTT.

This clonotype has a count of ten or more. J is TRBJ2-7 and V is TRBV15; D possibly corresponds to TRBD1 (5 bases). V gave up 2 bases and J gave up 6 bases, with 11 bases separating them. The CDR3 totals 13 residues. Germline CDR1 is LNHNV and CDR2 is YYDKDF (reference sequence). The CDR3 protein is CATSRQGLGEQYF. DNA of the CDR3: TGTGCCACCAGCAGACAGGGATTGGGCGAGCAGTACTTC.

Many counts were recorded for this clonotype. The chain joins TRBV10-3 to TRBJ2-3; D remains ambiguous. In germline, CDR1 is ENHRY, CDR2 SYGVKD. Trimming cost V 7 bases and J 4 bases, with 12 bases left between them. CDR3 length equals 13 residues. CDR3 DNA: TGTGCCATCATGGTAGCCGGCGCAGATACGCAGTATTTT. As protein: CAIMVAGADTQYF.

The sample holds a few counts of this clonotype. The chain uses TRBV10-2 and TRBJ2-4; D is uncertain. The germline gives CDR1 WSHSY, CDR2 SAAADI. Between the trimmed V and J ends, which lost 3 bases and 0 bases, there was a span of 21 bases. The CDR3 length is 19 residues. CDR3 protein: CASSDRSGLTSLAKNIQYF. The CDR3 coding sequence is TGCGCCAGCAGTGACCGGTCAGGTCTTACCTCACTAGCCAAAAACATTCAGTACTTC.

The rearrangement joins TRBV11-2 to TRBJ2-7; 9 positions match TRBD1. The CDR3 runs 15 residues. Trimming took 5 bases from V and 6 from J; bases not matched to a gene: 11. Germline V gene lookup returns CDR1 SGHAT and CDR2 FQNNGV. DNA for the CDR3: TGTGCCAGCAGCGCAGGGACAGGGAAAGGGTTCGAGCAGTACTTC. Translated: CASSAGTGKGFEQYF.

This chain links TRBV20-1 with TRBJ2-3; D is unclear. This CDR3 comprises 15 residues. Germline V gives CDR1 DFQATT, CDR2 SNEGSKA (reference sequence). The germline V and J ends were trimmed by 3 bases and 1 base, with 14 bases remaining between them. The CDR3 sequence: CSARFFVGGTDTQYF. The CDR3 coding sequence is TGCAGTGCTAGGTTCTTCGTGGGCGGCACAGATACGCAGTATTTT.

V usage is TRBV7-9 and J usage is TRBJ2-5, with unresolved D. The CDR3 has 12 residues. Germline CDR1 and CDR2: SEHNR and FQNEAQ (reference sequence). V shed 4 bases and J shed 3 bases, with 6 bases lying between them. In DNA form, the CDR3 reads TGTGCCAGCAGCTCCGTTGAAGAGACCCAGTACTTC. Its protein product is CASSSVEETQYF.

The chain links TRBV7-9 to TRBJ1-4; 7 bases match TRBD1. This CDR3 contains 14 residues. V lost 5 bases and J lost 7; bases outside the gene matches: 7. The V gene's germline CDR1 is SEHNR and CDR2 FQNEAQ (reference sequence). CDR3 in DNA: TGTGCCAGCAGCCCACGACAGGGATTTGAAAAACTGTTTTTT. Translation gives CASSPRQGFEKLFF.

This clonotype was recorded many times. The V call is TRBV13, the J call TRBJ2-7, with 7 bases fitting TRBD1. CDR3 length: 14 amino acids. Trimming removed 5 bases from V and 2 bases from J; junction bases left unmatched: 6. Germline lookup yields CDR1 PRHDT and CDR2 FYEKMQ (reference sequence). CDR3 in amino acids: CASSQLQGTYEQYF. The CDR3, as DNA: TGTGCCAGCAGCCAGCTACAGGGGACCTACGAGCAGTACTTC.

The rearrangement links TRBV7-2 to TRBJ1-2; D is possibly TRBD1 (6 bases). Germline V gives CDR1 SGHTA, CDR2 FQGNSA. The V end lost 3 bases, the J end lost 6 bases, and 11 bases lay between the germline ends. The CDR3 totals 13 residues. This CDR3 is CASSFDRQDGYTF. The CDR3 DNA sequence: TGTGCCAGCAGCTTTGACCGACAGGATGGCTACACCTTC.

This chain uses TRBV20-1 with TRBJ2-1; 14 nucleotides align to TRBD2. CDR1 DFQATT and CDR2 SNEGSKA come from the germline V gene (reference sequence). Trimming took 3 bases from V and 10 from J; bases not matched to a gene: 5. This CDR3 comprises 14 residues. The CDR3 region has the DNA TGCAGTGCTAGGAGACTAGCGGGGGGGTGGGAGCAGTTCTTC. Its protein product is CSARRLAGGWEQFF.

This clonotype was picked up a small number of times. The chain couples TRBV5-1 to TRBJ2-1; 10 bases align to TRBD1. Germline CDR1 reads SGHRS; CDR2 reads YFSETQ. The CDR3 runs to 16 residues. Germline trimming cut 1 base from V and 6 bases from J; bases unmatched to any gene: 7. CDR3 sequence reads: CASSLMLRTGGNEQFF. The CDR3 nucleotides read TGCGCCAGCAGCTTGATGTTGAGGACAGGGGGCAATGAGCAGTTCTTC.

V gene TRBV4-1 combines with J gene TRBJ1-1; no clear D gene. V was clipped by 4 bases and J by 5 bases, with 11 bases between them. Germline CDR1 reads MGHRA; CDR2 reads YSYEKL. This CDR3 has 13 residues. DNA for the CDR3: TGCGCCAGCAGCCGGAAAGACCTGACTGAAGCTTTCTTT. Residues: CASSRKDLTEAFF.

This clonotype has ten or more counts. V usage is TRBV20-1 and J usage is TRBJ2-3; D ambiguous. V lost 3 bases and J 0 bases, leaving 13 bases between the germline ends. This CDR3 is 15 amino acids long. Per germline, CDR1 DFQATT and CDR2 SNEGSKA (reference sequence). CDR3 sequence (DNA): TGCAGTGCTAGTTCAGGAACCGAGAGCACAGATACGCAGTATTTT. As protein: CSASSGTESTDTQYF.

This clonotype was counted between two and nine times. The chain uses TRBV6-5 and TRBJ1-2, with D maybe TRBD1 (5 bases). From germline, CDR1 is MNHEY and CDR2 SVGAGI. There are 12 residues in the CDR3. V lost 8 bases, J lost 5 bases, and 12 bases lay in between. As DNA, the CDR3 is TGTGCCAGCTCCTGGGGGGGGTATGGCTACACCTTC. Translated: CASSWGGYGYTF.